What follows are 4 T cell receptor beta chains derived from one specimen sequenced in a study of cytomegalovirus exposure and HLA in healthy donors. The PCR used 60 Vbeta and 13 Jbeta primers. TCRdb's copy holds only in-frame clones and misses some; the assay was immunoSEQ multiplex PCR. The table shows 150,000 to 200,000 clones, with around 80% occurring only once. Sequencing was performed on PBMCs. The receptors here all came from a young man in good health and CMV-seropositive.

The V and J genes are TRBV7-2 and TRBJ1-3; D is perhaps TRBD1 (6 bases). Trimming removed 4 bases from V and 1 base from J, with 11 bases in between. The CDR3 runs to 15 residues. CDR1 SGHTA and CDR2 FQGNSA come from the germline V gene. This CDR3 is CASSSQGTSGNTIYF. The CDR3 DNA follows: TGTGCCAGCAGCTCACAGGGCACGTCTGGAAACACCATATATTTT. The full variable domain, rest sourced from reference TRBV7-2 and TRBJ1-3, is GAGVSQSPSNKVTEKGKDVELRCDPISGHTALYWYRQSLGQGLEFLIYFQGNSAPDKSGLPSDRFSAERTGGSVSTLTIQRTQQEDSAVYLCASSSQGTSGNTIYFGEGSWLTVV.

The rearrangement joins TRBV28 to TRBJ1-1, with D possibly being TRBD1 (5 bases). Trimming removed 7 bases from V and 0 bases from J, with 15 bases in between. The CDR3 has 15 amino acids. Germline V lookup: CDR1 MDHEN, CDR2 SYDVKM. The CDR3 protein is CASMGEDGMNTEAFF. CDR3 nucleotides: TGTGCCAGCATGGGGGAGGACGGAATGAACACTGAAGCTTTCTTT.

The chain has TRBV15 and TRBJ2-3; TRBD2 matches at 8 bases. The CDR3 loop spans 14 amino acids. J was trimmed by 6 bases and V by 5 bases; bases with no gene match: 7. Germline loops: CDR1 LNHNV, CDR2 YYDKDF (reference sequence). The DNA for the CDR3 is TGTGCCACCAGCGGTAGCGGGGTCCCGGATACGCAGTATTTT. This sequence encodes CATSGSGVPDTQYF.

The chain combines TRBV11-2 with TRBJ1-5; 10 bases match TRBD1. CDR3 size: 17 residues. Unmatched junction bases numbered 6, after V lost 3 bases and J lost 1 base. Germline lookup yields CDR1 SGHAT and CDR2 FQNNGV. The CDR3 here is CASSFGQGVISNQPQHF. CDR3 sequence (DNA): TGTGCCAGCAGCTTCGGACAGGGGGTGATAAGCAATCAGCCCCAGCATTTT. Full variable domain (outside the CDR3, taken from reference TRBV11-2 and TRBJ1-5): EAGVAQSPRYKIIEKRQSVAFWCNPISGHATLYWYQQILGQGPKLLIQFQNNGVVDDSQLPKDRFSAERLKGVDSTLKIQPAKLEDSAVYLCASSFGQGVISNQPQHFGDGTRLSIL.